Listed here are 7 T cell receptor beta chains from one sample, sequenced in a study of long-term antiretroviral therapy in people with HIV (dated by TCRdb to between 2020 and 2023). The immunoSEQ hsTCRB v3.0 assay was used at survey level resolution to sequence the TRB variable region. TCRdb re-hosts the immuneACCESS table, in-frame sequences only. Its copies lack some clones; in the studies checked, an unresolved V gene accounts for under half of them, and the cause for the rest is not known. This sample is represented by approximately 20,000 clones; more than 70% of them were singletons. The ten largest clones represent over 9% of the sample. Specimen: unsorted PBMCs, collected about 1.8 years before starting antiretroviral therapy. These receptor sequences come from a woman between 40 and 50 years old with HIV.

This chain links TRBV27 with TRBJ1-2; D is ambiguous. Trimming pared 5 bases from V and 9 bases from J, leaving 19 bases between. This CDR3 region has 14 residues. Looked up from germline, CDR1 is MNHEY and CDR2 is SMNVEV (reference sequence). DNA of the CDR3: TGTGCCAGCAGTCCCCTTTCCCCCGGCCATCGCTACACCTTC. It is translated as CASSPLSPGHRYTF.

The sample holds one count of this clone. This sequence joins TRBV6-5 and TRBJ2-7; perhaps TRBD1 as D (5 bases). V lost 6 bases and J 4 bases, leaving 13 bases between the germline ends. The CDR3 loop spans 13 amino acids. Germline-derived CDR1 and CDR2 are MNHEY and SVGAGI. CDR3 coding DNA: TGTGCCAGCAGGCCAGGGCCACTTTACGAGCAGTACTTC. Protein sequence: CASRPGPLYEQYF.

The chain employs TRBV27 and TRBJ2-5, with 13 bases fitting TRBD2. In germline, CDR1 is MNHEY, CDR2 SMNVEV (reference sequence). This CDR3 is 15 amino acids long. V was clipped by 3 bases and J by 5 bases; unmatched bases: 3. For the CDR3, the DNA is TGTGCCAGCAGTTTGACTAGCGGGGGGCCGGAGACCCAGTACTTC. Translated: CASSLTSGGPETQYF.

The chain couples TRBV5-1 to TRBJ1-2; possibly TRBD1 for D (5 bases). V lost 1 base to trimming and J lost 5 bases, with 15 bases between them. From germline, CDR1 is SGHRS and CDR2 YFSETQ. The CDR3 runs to 15 residues. The CDR3 DNA follows: TGCGCCAGCAGCTTGAATAGGGGCGGCGAATATGGCTACACCTTC. It is translated as CASSLNRGGEYGYTF.

The gene calls are TRBV7-9 and TRBJ2-1, with TRBD2 identical over 9 bases. The CDR3 sequence is 15 residues long. Per germline, CDR1 SEHNR and CDR2 FQNEAQ (reference sequence). J was trimmed by 5 bases and V by 5 bases; bases with no gene match: 7. In nucleotides, the CDR3 is TGTGCCAGCAGCCCCGGACTAGCGTTAAACAATGAGCAGTTCTTC. Residues: CASSPGLALNNEQFF.

V usage is TRBV27 and J usage is TRBJ2-1, with TRBD1 identical over 7 bases. The ends lost 6 bases at V and 5 bases at J; junction bases unmatched: 13. This CDR3 comprises 16 residues. Germline lookup yields CDR1 MNHEY and CDR2 SMNVEV (reference sequence). The CDR3 nucleotides are TGTGCCAGCAGCCGTAACAGGGGCCCTTTCGACAATGAGCAGTTCTTC. Protein product: CASSRNRGPFDNEQFF.

V usage is TRBV4-3 and J usage is TRBJ1-1; 7 bases are a match to TRBD1. Germline V CDR1 and CDR2: LGHNA, YSLEER. The V segment lost 0 bases and the J segment 7 bases; nucleotides outside the gene matches: 8. The CDR3 runs 15 residues. DNA of the CDR3: TGCGCCAGCAGCCAAGACTCTACGGACAGGCTTGAAGCTTTCTTT. It encodes CASSQDSTDRLEAFF.